This T cell receptor beta chain is from a study of somatic mutations in cytotoxic T cells in rheumatoid arthritis. About the study: Blood (around 29 ml EDTA) from each patient was taken right after diagnosis, before any treatment. The flow sorting of some V beta antibody-stained T-cell populations reached nearly 100% purity, and the sorted populations included V beta1+ cells sequenced for TCRB.

This table comes from immunoSEQ multiplex PCR, and its TCRdb copy is limited to in-frame clones, with some not included. Among 15,000 to 20,000 clones listed, over 75% were seen once. CDR1 LNHDA and CDR2 SQIVND come from the germline V gene (reference sequence). The CDR3 sequence is 12 residues long. Trimming took 3 bases from V and 5 from J, leaving 7 bases between them. With regard to this clone: Antigen specificity is unknown.

General observations from the study: TRBV07 appeared slightly underrepresented in the rheumatoid arthritis patients. That finding was not adjusted to account for multiple comparisons.

The rearrangement uses TRBV19 and TRBJ1-1; D unresolved. The receptor was isolated from an adult with rheumatoid arthritis. What was sequenced was CD8+ T cells sorted from blood. The CDR3 loop is CASSIAGTEAFF. CDR3 sequence (DNA): TGTGCCAGTAGTATTGCAGGAACTGAAGCTTTCTTT.